A single sample is the source of the 17 T cell receptor beta chains below, sequenced in a study of cytomegalovirus exposure and HLA in healthy donors. With 60 Vbeta and 13 Jbeta primers, the PCR was carried out. The data were produced by immunoSEQ multiplex PCR, yet TCRdb's version contains in-frame clones alone and is incomplete. Among some 180,000 clones, roughly four fifths were seen once, and the ten largest hold roughly 2%. Sequenced sample: PBMCs. The source is a man aged 25 to 45 in good health and CMV-seronegative.

CDR3 loop: CASSQMVWGANVLTF. The CDR3 DNA reads TGTGCCAGCAGTCAGATGGTGTGGGGGGCCAACGTCCTGACTTTC. The genes are TRBV6-5 and TRBJ2-6, with no clear D. Germline values: CDR1 MNHEY, CDR2 SVGAGI. The CDR3 sequence is 15 residues long. Trimming took 5 bases from V and 4 from J, leaving 12 bases between them.

The rearrangement joins TRBV2 to TRBJ2-5; D may be TRBD2 (5 bases). Germline V CDR1 and CDR2: SNHLY, FYNNEI. The V gene lost 1 base and the J gene lost 11 bases, with 11 bases spanning the gap. The length of the CDR3 is 12 residues. The CDR3 coding sequence is TGTGCCAGCAGTGAAGTTTTGTGGGAGCAGTACTTC. Amino acids: CASSEVLWEQYF.

The chain combines TRBV27 with TRBJ2-1; the match to TRBD1 covers 9 bases. Losses at the gene ends were 7 bases for V and 8 bases for J; bases not matched to a gene: 21. The germline gives CDR1 MNHEY, CDR2 SMNVEV (reference sequence). This CDR3 contains 18 residues. In nucleotides, the CDR3 is TGTGCCAGCACCCCAACTCGGGCCGGGACAGGGATTTGGGATGAGCAGTTCTTC. Protein product: CASTPTRAGTGIWDEQFF.

In nucleotides, the CDR3 is TGTGCCAGCAGCTTAGGAGGGACTCGCCCGTACTTC. Translated: CASSLGGTRPYF. This chain connects TRBV7-9 to TRBJ2-5; D might be TRBD2 (6 bases). Germline V gene data show CDR1 as SEHNR and CDR2 as FQNEAQ (reference sequence). V was shortened by 1 base and J by 13 bases, with 13 bases between the two germline ends. The CDR3 length is 12 residues.

This clone was seen more than once but under ten times. The genes are TRBV15 and TRBJ2-7; tentative D call: TRBD2 (5 bases). The CDR3 length is 13 residues. Germline V gene data show CDR1 as LNHNV and CDR2 as YYDKDF (reference sequence). V was pared by 4 bases and J by 4 bases, with 11 bases between. The CDR3 here is CATSTGREYEQYF. DNA for the CDR3: TGTGCCACCAGCACCGGTCGGGAATACGAGCAGTACTTC.

V usage is TRBV19 and J usage is TRBJ2-7; 8 bases agree with TRBD1. This CDR3 is 15 amino acids long. Germline V gene data show CDR1 as LNHDA and CDR2 as SQIVND (reference sequence). V lost 3 bases, J lost 6 bases, and 10 bases stayed unmatched. As DNA, the CDR3 is TGTGCCAGTAGTATCCACCGGACAGGGAAGGTCGAGCAGTACTTC. It codes for CASSIHRTGKVEQYF.

The chain employs TRBV29-1 and TRBJ1-3; tentative D call: TRBD1 (6 bases). The CDR3 length is 14 residues. Germline V gene lookup returns CDR1 SQVTM and CDR2 ANQGSEA. Trimming pared 8 bases from V and 0 bases from J, leaving 14 bases between. The CDR3 protein is CSKAGTYSGNTIYF. The CDR3 DNA follows: TGCAGCAAGGCTGGGACATACTCTGGAAACACCATATATTTT.

Written as DNA, the CDR3 is TGTGCCAGCACCCAAGGGAGGGACACCTACTTC. Protein sequence: CASTQGRDTYF. This chain uses TRBV28 with TRBJ2-7, with D possibly TRBD2 on 7 matching bases. The CDR3 totals 11 residues. CDR1 is MDHEN and CDR2 is SYDVKM in the germline V gene. The ends were cut back, 7 bases at V and 13 bases at J, with 17 bases in the middle.

The J gene is TRBJ2-1, the V gene TRBV29-1, with D tentatively TRBD2 (7 bases). The germline gives CDR1 SQVTM, CDR2 ANQGSEA. V gave up 7 bases and J gave up 3 bases, with 19 bases separating them. The CDR3 covers 15 residues. The CDR3, as DNA: TGCAGCGCCCCTTGGGGGGGGCATGACTACAATGAGCAGTTCTTC. As protein: CSAPWGGHDYNEQFF.

The chain has TRBV19 and TRBJ1-1; D is unclear. The V gene lost 6 bases and the J gene lost 1 base, with 12 bases spanning the gap. This CDR3 spans 14 amino acids. The germline V gene has CDR1 LNHDA and CDR2 SQIVND (reference sequence). CDR3 sequence reads: CASRFRGQNTEAFF. CDR3 nucleotides: TGTGCCAGTAGATTCCGAGGGCAGAACACTGAAGCTTTCTTT.

This chain links TRBV10-3 with TRBJ2-3; 7 bases are shared with TRBD2. CDR1 and CDR2 (germline): ENHRY, SYGVKD. The length of the CDR3 is 14 residues. The ends lost 8 bases at V and 4 bases at J; junction bases unmatched: 9. As DNA, the CDR3 is TGTGCCATCGCTCGAGCGGGGATCCCAGATACGCAGTATTTT. Its translation is CAIARAGIPDTQYF.

The chain is built from TRBV9 and TRBJ2-3; TRBD2 is a possible D gene (5 bases). The germline V gene has CDR1 SGDLS and CDR2 YYNGEE. Trimming removed 3 bases from V and 2 bases from J, with 13 bases in between. This CDR3 has 15 amino acids. The CDR3: CASSAGQEDTDTQYF. The DNA of the CDR3 is TGTGCCAGCAGCGCGGGCCAGGAGGACACAGATACGCAGTATTTT. Combining the CDR3 with reference TRBV9 and TRBJ2-3 gives the whole variable domain DSGVTQTPKHLITATGQRVTLRCSPRSGDLSVYWYQQSLDQGLQFLIQYYNGEERAKGNILERFSAQQFPDLHSELNLSSLELGDSALYFCASSAGQEDTDTQYFGPGTRLTVL.

This rearrangement joins TRBV9 to TRBJ1-5; no clear D. Germline CDR1 and CDR2: SGDLS and YYNGEE. V lost 4 bases to trimming and J lost 3 bases, with 8 bases between them. The CDR3 covers 13 residues. DNA for the CDR3: TGTGCCAGCAGCCCCGGGGTCAATCAGCCCCAGCATTTT. Translation: CASSPGVNQPQHF. The full variable domain, completed using reference TRBV9 and TRBJ1-5, is DSGVTQTPKHLITATGQRVTLRCSPRSGDLSVYWYQQSLDQGLQFLIQYYNGEERAKGNILERFSAQQFPDLHSELNLSSLELGDSALYFCASSPGVNQPQHFGDGTRLSIL.

The V and J genes are TRBV10-3 and TRBJ2-5, with 7 nucleotides matching TRBD2. Germline CDR1 and CDR2: ENHRY and SYGVKD. V gave up 8 bases and J gave up 3 bases; unmatched junction bases: 3. This CDR3 has 12 amino acids. CDR3 in DNA: TGTGCCATCTCGGGGGGAGAAGAGACCCAGTACTTC. It yields the protein CAISGGEETQYF.

This clone was detected only a few times. The CDR3 reads CASSYDRGPSEQYF. The CDR3 DNA reads TGTGCCAGCAGCTATGACAGGGGCCCTTCTGAGCAGTACTTC. The chain employs TRBV7-6 and TRBJ2-7; 8 bases fit TRBD1. Germline V gene data show CDR1 as SGHVS and CDR2 as FNYEAQ. The CDR3 spans 14 residues. The V and J ends lost 4 bases and 7 bases, in that order; junction bases with no gene match: 9.

This clone was seen more than once but under ten times. The genes are TRBV28 and TRBJ2-3; TRBD1 might be the D (5 bases). CDR1 and CDR2 from the germline V gene are MDHEN and SYDVKM. V was shortened by 4 bases and J by 0 bases, with 8 bases between the two germline ends. This CDR3 contains 14 residues. Here the CDR3 reads CASSSGSSTDTQYF. DNA for the CDR3: TGTGCCAGCAGTTCAGGGTCTAGCACAGATACGCAGTATTTT.

The chain links TRBV7-6 to TRBJ2-5; possibly TRBD2 for D (6 bases). Germline V gene data show CDR1 as SGHVS and CDR2 as FNYEAQ. Trimming took 6 bases from V and 10 from J, leaving 21 bases between them. There are 14 residues in the CDR3. The CDR3 DNA reads TGTGCCAGCAGTTCCCGGGAGCCCACAGCGGGCCAGTACTTC. Amino acid sequence: CASSSREPTAGQYF. The full variable domain, with the rest looked up from reference TRBV7-6 and TRBJ2-5, is GAGVSQSPRYKVTKRGQDVALRCDPISGHVSLYWYRQALGQGPEFLTYFNYEAQQDKSGLPNDRFSAERPEGSISTLTIQRTEQRDSAMYRCASSSREPTAGQYFGPGTRLLVL.